This note documents a single T cell receptor beta chain sequence. The count of this clone is one. It has no known antigen specificity. Within one base of it there is no much larger clone, and no base qualities were kept. The library was prepared using the immunoSEQ multiplex PCR assay. The study's processing was this. To diagnose cytomegalovirus status from the catalog of TCR beta chain sequences, a statistical classification framework was built. The source is immuneACCESS, and TCRdb retained only in-frame sequences with V and J called. Part of the clones is not carried over; for the studies checked, unresolved V genes explain less than half of this, and the remainder is unexplained. V, J and clone size derive from that table, while D and trimming were established from the DNA sequence. This sample gives 250,000 to 350,000 clones in total; roughly 90% of them show up just once. The ten largest clones take up approximately 0.88% of the sample.

The sample comes from a study of cytomegalovirus exposure and HLA in healthy donors (TCRdb year 2017). Concerning the study at large: A later analysis indicated that the 130 or so validation repertoires were generated on the platform also employed for the approximately 670 repertoires of the first cohort. The study aimed to test whether cataloging public T cell receptors could reveal signatures of past pathogen exposure. A separate validation cohort of 100 to 150 different subjects was used in addition to the roughly 700-subject first cohort. To predict cytomegalovirus infection status, the study combined high-throughput TCR immunosequencing, statistical association of individual TCRs with disease status, and machine learning.

The germline V gene (reference sequence) yields MNHEY for CDR1 and SMNVEV for CDR2. The CDR3 starts with the cysteine, ends with the phenylalanine, and has 16 residues. Just the 48-base CDR3 DNA is kept, in frame starting at base 1. Trimming at the junction amounts to 5 bases on V and 8 bases on J, and the germline ends lie 24 bases apart. Study-wide conclusions, independent of this receptor: A total of 164 TCR beta chains were listed by the study as associated with cytomegalovirus. While some public TCRs were present in many individuals, most TCR sequences turned up only very rarely across donors. A later analysis had no HLA typing for the validation cohort, so co-occurrence there was scored across all 110 or so repertoires. Of the cluster scores, 85% to 95% were above 0 in a later analysis, which found that TCRs clustered in the first cohort also tended to co-occur in the 90 to 150 validation repertoires. The authors suggested that the approach could potentially be generalized to other disease states and immunological phenotypes. In vitro tests confirmed that a few of the cytomegalovirus-associated TCR beta chains recognize cytomegalovirus antigens. The classifier was reported to diagnose cytomegalovirus status with high specificity and sensitivity in both the original and validation cohorts.

Donors formed part of the validation cohort, which comprised some 120 subjects and was distinct from the first cohort of under 750 subjects. The sample comprised PBMCs. The V and J genes are TRBV27 and TRBJ1-2; the D segment cannot be called with confidence. This sequence was found in a woman aged 18-35 years in good health and CMV-seronegative. The CDR3 corresponds to CASSLRVRPAPRGYTF. The DNA is TGTGCCAGCAGTCTCCGGGTCCGACCAGCCCCTAGGGGCTACACCTTC.